Presented here are 23 T cell receptor beta chains from one specimen sequenced in a study of CD8 T cells in ankylosing spondylitis. The antigens these receptors bind are not known. TCRdb called the 5' RACE reads again in MiXCR, with one record for every CDR3 protein. This table holds 700,000 or so distinct CDR3 sequences, around 19% found once. Points from the study as a whole: Characteristic of ankylosing spondylitis blood, it appeared, was a TCR beta motif comprising fewer than 10 highly homologous variants.

Sequencing was carried out using blood, either unsorted or a sorted T cell fraction (not recorded which). These receptors all stem from a male donor with ankylosing spondylitis.

The DNA of the CDR3 is TGTGCCAGCAGCACCGCCGGGACAGGCACAGATACGCAGTATTTT. The encoded protein is CASSTAGTGTDTQYF. The chain links TRBV5-5 to TRBJ2-3, with TRBD1 identical over 7 bases. V lost 4 bases and J lost 1; bases outside the gene matches: 6. The CDR3 contains 15 residues. Germline CDR1 reads SGHKS; CDR2 reads YYEKEE (reference sequence).

This chain connects TRBV9 to TRBJ2-3; the D gene is possibly TRBD2 (5 bases). The CDR3 is 16 residues long. The V gene lost 4 bases and the J gene lost 1 base, with 16 bases spanning the gap. Germline-derived CDR1 and CDR2 are SGDLS and YYNGEE. The DNA for the CDR3 is TGTGCCAGCAGCCCCCCCCGGGGTCACGGCACAGATACGCAGTATTTT. Translated: CASSPPRGHGTDTQYF.

In this sample, this clonotype turned up once. This rearrangement joins TRBV12-3 or TRBV12-4 to TRBJ1-4; 8 bases line up with TRBD1. The V gene end was trimmed by 6 bases and the J gene end by 7 bases; junction bases not matched to a gene: 4. This CDR3 comprises 13 residues. CDR3: CASSPQGGEKLFF. In nucleotides, the CDR3 is TGTGCCAGCAGCCCACAGGGGGGTGAAAAACTGTTTTTT.

This chain joins TRBV7-9 and TRBJ1-1; TRBD1 might be the D (5 bases). This CDR3 contains 14 residues. V lost 5 bases, J lost 6 bases, and 16 bases lay in between. Germline lookup yields CDR1 SEHNR and CDR2 FQNEAQ (reference sequence). CDR3 in DNA: TGTGCCAGCAGCACCGCCGGTCGGGGGGCTGAAGCTTTCTTT. Amino acid sequence: CASSTAGRGAEAFF.

This clonotype was recorded at least ten times. The CDR3 spells CASSSTKGAALYNEQFF. The CDR3 DNA sequence: TGTGCCAGCAGTTCCACGAAGGGGGCCGCGCTTTACAATGAGCAGTTCTTC. The rearrangement links TRBV12-3 or TRBV12-4 to TRBJ2-1; TRBD1 matches 7 bases. CDR3 size: 17 residues. V trimming: 4 bases; J trimming: 4 bases; junction bases outside the gene matches: 13.

This clonotype was picked up a small number of times. V usage is TRBV5-1 and J usage is TRBJ1-2; 11 bases map to TRBD1. The germline gives CDR1 SGHRS, CDR2 YFSETQ. The CDR3 covers 15 residues. J lost 8 bases, V lost 4 bases, and 10 bases had no gene match. This CDR3 is CASSNGQGAGRGYTF. CDR3 nucleotides: TGCGCCAGCAGCAATGGACAGGGGGCAGGGCGCGGCTACACCTTC. The complete variable domain, with remaining parts taken from reference TRBV5-1 and TRBJ1-2, reads KAGVTQTPRYLIKTRGQQVTLSCSPISGHRSVSWYQQTPGQGLQFLFEYFSETQRNKGNFPGRFSGRQFSNSRSEMNVSTLELGDSALYLCASSNGQGAGRGYTFGSGTRLTVV.

This sequence joins TRBV20-1 and TRBJ1-1; D might be TRBD1 (5 bases). V lost 3 bases to trimming and J lost 1 base, with 24 bases between them. This CDR3 is built from 18 residues. In germline, CDR1 is DFQATT, CDR2 SNEGSKA (reference sequence). CDR3 sequence reads: CSASKLTQTPGGNTEAFF. The CDR3 nucleotides read TGCAGTGCTAGTAAGCTTACGCAGACCCCCGGGGGGAACACTGAAGCTTTCTTT.

This clonotype was observed a few times. The chain joins TRBV29-1 to TRBJ2-3, with D possibly matching TRBD1 (5 bases). Trimming pared 7 bases from V and 5 bases from J, leaving 13 bases between. The CDR3 has 12 residues. Germline CDR1 and CDR2: SQVTM and ANQGSEA. The CDR3 sequence: CSATRRGDTQYF. In DNA, the CDR3 is TGCAGCGCCACCCGAAGGGGAGATACGCAGTATTTT.

This chain links TRBV4-1 with TRBJ1-2; TRBD1 matches at 8 bases. J lost 0 bases, V lost 0 bases, and 6 bases had no gene match. Germline CDR1 reads MGHRA; CDR2 reads YSYEKL. The CDR3 extends over 17 amino acids. Here the CDR3 reads CASSQEGQGYTNYGYTF. CDR3 in DNA: TGCGCCAGCAGCCAAGAAGGACAGGGATACACTAACTATGGCTACACCTTC.

The DNA for the CDR3 is TGCAGTGCCGGAGGGCTGAGTAGCGGATACGAGCAGTACTTC. Translated: CSAGGLSSGYEQYF. This sequence joins TRBV20-1 and TRBJ2-7; a possible D gene is TRBD2 (6 bases). V lost 6 bases, J lost 4 bases, and 19 bases lay in between. CDR1 and CDR2 (germline): DFQATT, SNEGSKA (reference sequence). The CDR3 is made up of 14 amino acids.

A few counts support this clonotype. V gene TRBV15 combines with J gene TRBJ1-4; D might be TRBD1 (6 bases). This CDR3 has 16 residues. Germline V lookup: CDR1 LNHNV, CDR2 YYDKDF (reference sequence). V was pared by 1 base and J by 8 bases, with 17 bases between. CDR3 bases: TGTGCCACCAGCAGAGCCGGGACATTCCGTAACGAAAAACTGTTTTTT. It codes for CATSRAGTFRNEKLFF.

The J gene is TRBJ2-1, the V gene TRBV20-1, with D hard to call. This CDR3 is built from 12 residues. Germline loops: CDR1 DFQATT, CDR2 SNEGSKA (reference sequence). V was pared by 6 bases and J by 10 bases, with 16 bases between. CDR3 nucleotide sequence: TGCAGTGCACCGGGTGGCCTCTCCGAGCAGTTCTTC. Translation: CSAPGGLSEQFF.

V and J are TRBV29-1 and TRBJ2-3; D unresolved. This CDR3 region has 14 residues. Germline V CDR1 and CDR2: SQVTM, ANQGSEA. Between the trimmed V and J ends, which lost 3 bases and 3 bases, there was a span of 13 bases. This CDR3 is CSVDFGRRTDTQYF. In DNA, the CDR3 is TGCAGCGTTGATTTCGGACGGAGAACAGATACGCAGTATTTT.

The sample holds a few counts of this clonotype. This chain connects TRBV10-1 to TRBJ2-7; D perhaps matches TRBD1 (6 bases). Germline loops: CDR1 WNHNN, CDR2 SYGVQD (reference sequence). Trimming left V 2 bases short and J 3 bases short, with 14 bases between. The CDR3 is made up of 15 amino acids. CDR3 loop: CASSEQIGQNYEQYF. In DNA, the CDR3 is TGCGCCAGCAGTGAGCAAATTGGACAGAACTACGAGCAGTACTTC.

There are a few counts of this clonotype. The J gene is TRBJ1-1, the V gene TRBV10-3; 8 nucleotides line up with TRBD1. Looked up from germline, CDR1 is ENHRY and CDR2 is SYGVKD. This CDR3 region has 15 residues. After removal of 0 bases from V and 4 bases from J, the junction contained 4 bases not matched to a gene. The CDR3, as DNA: TGTGCCATCAGTGAGTCCCCGGGACAGGTCACTGAAGCTTTCTTT. Translated: CAISESPGQVTEAFF.

The chain employs TRBV27 and TRBJ1-1; no clear D gene. V lost 11 bases, J lost 0 bases, and 13 bases lay in between. CDR3 size: 13 residues. Germline V CDR1 and CDR2: MNHEY, SMNVEV (reference sequence). CDR3 in amino acids: CAAHATLNTEAFF. The CDR3 DNA is TGTGCCGCCCACGCGACTCTGAACACTGAAGCTTTCTTT.

This clonotype came up a few times. The gene calls are TRBV29-1 and TRBJ1-1; 10 nucleotides line up with TRBD1. V lost 7 bases and J lost 4; bases outside the gene matches: 6. Germline V gene data show CDR1 as SQVTM and CDR2 as ANQGSEA. There are 13 residues in the CDR3. The chain's CDR3 is CSDRDRGPTEAFF. As DNA, the CDR3 is TGCAGCGATAGAGACAGGGGGCCCACTGAAGCTTTCTTT. The complete variable domain, with remaining parts taken from reference TRBV29-1 and TRBJ1-1, reads SAVISQKPSRDICQRGTSLTIQCQVDSQVTMMFWYRQQPGQSLTLIATANQGSEATYESGFVIDKFPISRPNLTFSTLTVSNMSPEDSSIYLCSDRDRGPTEAFFGQGTRLTVV.

This clonotype was found a few times. The CDR3 is CASSVVGTSVEQFF. CDR3 bases: TGTGCCAGCAGCGTAGTGGGGACTAGCGTTGAGCAGTTCTTC. V usage is TRBV9 and J usage is TRBJ2-1, with 10 bases that match TRBD2. This CDR3 is built from 14 residues. Germline loops: CDR1 SGDLS, CDR2 YYNGEE. Trimming at V came to 0 bases and at J to 9 bases, leaving 3 bases not matched to a gene.

The chain uses TRBV18 and TRBJ1-1, with D uncertain. There are 14 residues in the CDR3. Per germline, CDR1 KGHSH and CDR2 LQKENI. With 5 bases removed from V and 2 bases from J, the gap between germline ends came to 12 bases. Here the CDR3 reads CASSSTSSNTEAFF. The CDR3 DNA follows: TGTGCCAGCTCAAGCACAAGCAGTAACACTGAAGCTTTCTTT.

This clonotype was picked up a small number of times. V usage is TRBV24-1 and J usage is TRBJ2-1, with 7 bases that match TRBD1. Germline trimming cut 12 bases from V and 6 bases from J; bases unmatched to any gene: 19. Per the germline V gene, CDR1 is KGHDR and CDR2 is SFDVKD. The CDR3 consists of 16 residues. The CDR3 nucleotides read TGTGCCGGGCAAGGAGAGGTCAGGGGGTGTTCCAATGAGCAGTTCTTC. This gives the protein CAGQGEVRGCSNEQFF.

The table lists this clonotype with a few counts. V usage is TRBV6-4 and J usage is TRBJ2-3, with TRBD1 as a possible D gene (5 bases). Germline V gene sequence: CDR1 MRHNA, CDR2 SNTAGT. The CDR3 is made up of 14 amino acids. Trimming left V 6 bases short and J 0 bases short, with 10 bases between. The CDR3 nucleotides are TGTGCCAGCAGCACAGGCGAGAGCACAGATACGCAGTATTTT. Amino acids: CASSTGESTDTQYF.

The CDR3 region is CSARGDISRLYF. The CDR3 DNA reads as TGCAGTGCTAGAGGAGACATATCCAGGCTGTACTTC. The chain recombines TRBV20-1 with TRBJ2-7; no clear D. V lost 1 base, J lost 12 bases, and 16 bases lay in between. The CDR3 is 12 amino acids. Germline V CDR1 and CDR2: DFQATT, SNEGSKA (reference sequence).

This chain links TRBV4-2 with TRBJ2-3, with TRBD2 matching over 9 bases. Per the germline V gene, CDR1 is LGHNA and CDR2 is YNFKEQ. With 4 bases clipped from V and 2 bases from J, the junction kept 10 bases outside the gene matches. The CDR3 runs to 17 residues. CDR3 amino acids: CASSPNSGSELTDTQYF. CDR3 DNA sequence: TGTGCCAGCAGCCCAAATAGCGGGAGCGAACTCACAGATACGCAGTATTTT.